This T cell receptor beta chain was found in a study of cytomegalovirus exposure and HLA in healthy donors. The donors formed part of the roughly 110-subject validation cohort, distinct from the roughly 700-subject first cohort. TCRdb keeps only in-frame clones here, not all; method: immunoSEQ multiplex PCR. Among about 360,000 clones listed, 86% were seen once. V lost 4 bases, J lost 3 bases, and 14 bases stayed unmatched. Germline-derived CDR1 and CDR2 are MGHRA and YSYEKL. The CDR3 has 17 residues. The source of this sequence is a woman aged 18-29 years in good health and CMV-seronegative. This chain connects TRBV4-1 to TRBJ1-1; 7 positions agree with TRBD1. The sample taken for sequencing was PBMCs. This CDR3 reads CASSLTTGAGRDTEAFF. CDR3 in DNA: TGCGCCAGCAGCCTGACCACAGGGGCTGGGAGAGACACTGAAGCTTTCTTT.